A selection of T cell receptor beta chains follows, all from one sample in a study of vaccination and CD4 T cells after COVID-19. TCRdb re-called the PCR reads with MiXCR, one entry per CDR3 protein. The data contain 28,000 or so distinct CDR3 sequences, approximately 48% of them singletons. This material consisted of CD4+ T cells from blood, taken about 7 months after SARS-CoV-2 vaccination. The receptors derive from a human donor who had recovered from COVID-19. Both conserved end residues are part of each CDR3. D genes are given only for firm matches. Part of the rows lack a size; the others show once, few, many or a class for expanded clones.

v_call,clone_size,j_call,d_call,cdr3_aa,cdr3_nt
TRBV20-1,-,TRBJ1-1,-,CSARDVLADTEAFF,TGCAGTGCTAGAGACGTACTGGCAGACACTGAAGCTTTCTTT
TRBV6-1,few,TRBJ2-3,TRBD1,CASSGQGATDTQYF,TGTGCCAGCAGCGGACAGGGTGCCACAGATACGCAGTATTTT
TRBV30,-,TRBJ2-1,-,CAWTPDGEQFF,TGTGCCTGGACCCCTGACGGTGAGCAGTTCTTC
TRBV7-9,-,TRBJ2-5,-,CASSLTGQNQETQYF,TGTGCCAGCAGCTTAACAGGGCAGAACCAAGAGACCCAGTACTTC
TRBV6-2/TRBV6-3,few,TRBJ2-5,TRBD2,CASSYVRDKAGGPQETQYF,TGTGCCAGCAGTTACGTAAGGGACAAAGCGGGAGGGCCCCAGGAGACCCAGTACTTC
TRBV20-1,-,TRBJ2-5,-,CSAGGGWGETQYF,TGCAGTGCTGGCGGAGGGTGGGGGGAGACCCAGTACTTC
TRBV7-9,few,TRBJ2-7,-,CASSFGTAGEQYF,TGTGCCAGCAGCTTCGGGACAGCGGGTGAGCAGTACTTC
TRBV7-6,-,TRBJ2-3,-,CASSSLIGPSSTDTQYF,TGTGCCAGCAGCTCCTTGATAGGACCGTCGAGCACAGATACGCAGTATTTT
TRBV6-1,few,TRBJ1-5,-,CASVGSTGQPQHF,TGTGCCAGCGTCGGATCCACGGGACAGCCCCAGCATTTT
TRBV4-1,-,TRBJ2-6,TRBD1,CASSQAPLRDRYSPGANVLTF,TGCGCCAGCAGCCAGGCCCCCCTCCGGGACAGATACTCCCCTGGGGCCAACGTCCTGACTTTC
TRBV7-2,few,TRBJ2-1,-,CASSLDWRRNNEQFF,TGTGCCAGCAGCTTAGACTGGAGGAGGAACAATGAGCAGTTCTTC
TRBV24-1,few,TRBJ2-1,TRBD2,CATSRTGTSGRSRPRVYNEQFF,TGTGCCACCAGTCGGACCGGGACTAGCGGGAGAAGCCGCCCTAGGGTATACAATGAGCAGTTCTTC
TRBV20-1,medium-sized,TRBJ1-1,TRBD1,CSAGGQVVGAEAFF,TGCAGTGCTGGAGGACAGGTCGTTGGCGCTGAAGCTTTCTTT
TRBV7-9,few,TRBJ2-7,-,CASQDITYEQYF,TGTGCCAGCCAGGACATAACCTACGAGCAGTACTTC
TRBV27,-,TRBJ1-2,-,CASSPSTGRANYGYTF,TGTGCCAGCAGTCCGTCGACAGGCCGAGCTAACTATGGCTACACCTTC
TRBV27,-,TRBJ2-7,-,CASSWTPGTLYEQYF,TGTGCCAGCAGTTGGACGCCGGGAACCCTCTACGAGCAGTACTTC
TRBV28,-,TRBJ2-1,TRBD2,CASSLLAGREQFF,TGTGCCAGCAGTTTACTAGCGGGACGGGAGCAGTTCTTC
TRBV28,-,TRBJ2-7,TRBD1,CASSLGTGPSYEQYF,TGTGCCAGCAGTTTAGGGACAGGGCCCTCCTACGAGCAGTACTTC
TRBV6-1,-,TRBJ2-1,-,CASSARNEQFF,TGTGCCAGCAGCGCACGGAACGAGCAGTTCTTC
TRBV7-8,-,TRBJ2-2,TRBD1,CASSLRQGTGELFF,TGTGCCAGCAGTTTGCGACAGGGAACCGGGGAGCTGTTTTTT
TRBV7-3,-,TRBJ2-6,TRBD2,CASSFTPTGLAAHSGANVLTF,TGTGCCAGCAGCTTTACCCCGACCGGACTAGCGGCCCACTCTGGGGCCAACGTCCTGACTTTC
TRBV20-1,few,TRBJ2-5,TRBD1,CSASHGTEGETQYF,TGCAGTGCTTCCCACGGGACAGAAGGAGAGACCCAGTACTTC
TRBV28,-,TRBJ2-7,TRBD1,CASSLPGQGGYQYF,TGTGCCAGCAGTCTACCGGGACAGGGGGGATATCAGTACTTC
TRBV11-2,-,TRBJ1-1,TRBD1,CASSLDLGQVFTEAFF,TGTGCCAGCAGCTTAGATCTAGGACAGGTCTTCACTGAAGCTTTCTTT
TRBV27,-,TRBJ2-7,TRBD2,CASKGLAEAYEQYF,TGTGCCAGCAAAGGACTAGCGGAAGCCTACGAGCAGTACTTC
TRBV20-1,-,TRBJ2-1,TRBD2,CSATPRSGSYNEQFF,TGCAGTGCTACACCCCGTAGCGGGAGTTACAATGAGCAGTTCTTC
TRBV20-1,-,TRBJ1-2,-,CSASPHNDANYGYTF,TGCAGTGCTAGTCCCCACAACGATGCTAACTATGGCTACACCTTC
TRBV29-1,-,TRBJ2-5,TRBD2,CSLRGAGGTETQYF,TGCAGCCTCCGGGGGGCGGGAGGAACAGAGACCCAGTACTTC
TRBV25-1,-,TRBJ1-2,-,CASSETPDGTYGYTF,TGTGCCAGCAGTGAAACCCCAGACGGGACTTATGGCTACACCTTC